What follows describes a single TCR beta chain. The antigen it binds to is not known. No quality values exist for individual bases; no much larger clone is one base distant. The CDR3 regions of human TCRbeta chains were subjected to immunosequencing. The paper's processing steps were these. TCRs in the repertoires were compared against a reference library of SARS-CoV-2-specific TCRs that had been generated with the MIRA antigen-specificity platform. Breadth was defined as the fraction of unique TCRs that were SARS-CoV-2-associated. Depth was defined as the fraction of total T cells that were SARS-CoV-2-associated. Using the MIRA data, each spike-specific TCR was mapped to the spike region that the TCR reacts to and placed in a CD4 or CD8 class. Log10-transformed breadth and depth values were compared by one-way ANOVA with Sidak's multiple comparisons tests. Not all clones reach the TCRdb copy of this immuneACCESS table, which keeps in-frame sequences only. Checked studies attribute under half of the gap to unresolved V genes and leave the rest unexplained. The V and J calls and clone size come from that table; D and trimming were worked out from the DNA. For this sample there are some 150,000 clones; roughly 90% appear just once. The leading ten clones occupy 18% of the sample.

The data are from a study of T cell responses to AZD1222 COVID-19 vaccine (dated by TCRdb to 2020 to 2022). In terms of the full investigation: Because spike-specific TCR depth and breadth did not differ between the two schedules, AZD1222 recipients who got a second dose at roughly 4 weeks were pooled with those who got a second dose at roughly 12 weeks. TCR sequencing was performed for more than 230 trial participants, of whom 207 were given two doses of AZD1222 and about 25 were given two doses of MenACWY control vaccine. Enrollment into the trials was organized by age into subgroups of 18-55, 56-69 and 70-plus years, and those subgroups contained roughly 140, 27 and 60 TCR-sequenced participants, respectively.

The meaning of the sample's time point label: baseline before first vaccination. Samples from vaccinated people were obtained from the UK trials COV001 and COV002, which included a single-blind randomized controlled phase 2/3 trial of AZD1222 (ChAdOx1 nCoV-19) in healthy adults. For TCRbeta chain sequencing, PBMC samples were collected from trial participants at day 0 and at day 28 after the second dose. The research as a whole found: Reportedly, almost half of the unique spike-specific TCRs recognized epitopes lying outside the regions that are mutated in the B.1.351 and B.1.1.7 variants. After two AZD1222 doses, spike-specific TCR breadth and depth were significantly higher than at day 0 and than in MenACWY recipients. Because no day 14 peak-response samples were available, the repertoires could be characterized only after the peak T cell response. The 56-69-year group was small, and its depth increase did not reach significance, likely because of low power. Conclusions about previously exposed vaccinees are limited because only six or seven AZD1222 recipients were SARS-CoV-2 seropositive at baseline. The vaccine-associated CD4 TCRs covered the entire spike protein, and the dominant responses fell in regions 160-218 and 743-854. Participants were mostly white British, with more females than males. The authors suggested clonal diversity may have been underestimated.

The sequence derives from an adult in good health. Specimen: peripheral blood, collected on day 0 of AZD1222 vaccination.

The CDR3 corresponds to CASSSPGTSGYNEQFF. The nucleotide sequence is given as TGTGCCAGCAGTTCCCCGGGGACTAGCGGGTACAATGAGCAGTTCTTC. The V and J segments used are TRBV6-5 and TRBJ2-1, with TRBD2 identical over 12 junction bases. The CDR3 measures 16 amino acids from cysteine to phenylalanine. Only the CDR3 part of the read is kept: 48 bases, read in frame from the first base. V has 4 bases trimmed and J has 4 bases trimmed; junction bases matching no gene number 5. The germline V gene specifies MNHEY as CDR1 and SVGAGI as CDR2.